The rows below give T cell receptor beta chains drawn from one sample of a study of blood T cell repertoires in COVID-19. The table came from immunoSEQ multiplex PCR; TCRdb's copy has only in-frame clones and leaves some out. The sample lists some 450,000 clones; around 88% were seen once. Input material: peripheral blood. The receptors come from a woman aged 45-65 years with COVID-19, enrolled during active disease. Both conserved end residues are part of each CDR3. A D gene is named only where the DNA matches it firmly. Clone size is shown for a subset of rows, as once, few, many or a class of expanded clone.

abundance	j_gene	v_gene	d_gene	CDR3nt	CDR3aa
-	TRBJ1-5	TRBV18	-	TGTGCCAGCTCCGCGGCGGGCCGCGATCAGCCCCAGCATTTT	CASSAAGRDQPQHF
few	TRBJ1-2	TRBV25-1	TRBD1	TGTGCCAGCAGTGAATATGGGGACAGCTATGGCTACACCTTC	CASSEYGDSYGYTF
-	TRBJ2-7	TRBV21-1	-	TGTGCCAGCAGCAAAACCACCCTGAGCGGGGGAAACTCCTACGAGCAGTACTTC	CASSKTTLSGGNSYEQYF
-	TRBJ1-1	TRBV30	TRBD1	TGTGCCTGGGTGGGGACAGGGAAGAAGGCTTTCTTT	CAWVGTGKKAFF
-	TRBJ1-4	TRBV18	-	TGTGCCAGCTCACCACAGGGAGAGGGAAAACTGTTTTTT	CASSPQGEGKLFF
-	TRBJ2-7	TRBV6-5	-	TGTGCCAGCAGGGATCAGGGGACCTACGAGCAGTACTTC	CASRDQGTYEQYF
-	TRBJ2-1	TRBV12-3/TRBV12-4	TRBD2	TGTGCCAGCAGTTTGAGCGGGGGCAATGAGCAGTTCTTC	CASSLSGGNEQFF
-	TRBJ2-1	TRBV5-4	TRBD2	TGTGCCAGCAGCCGTCCCGCGGGGGGCACCTACAATGAGCAGTTCTTC	CASSRPAGGTYNEQFF
-	TRBJ1-1	TRBV5-1	-	TGCGCCAGCAGCTTGGGGGTGCAGGCTGAAGCTTTCTTT	CASSLGVQAEAFF
-	TRBJ2-1	TRBV9	TRBD2	TGTGCCAGCAGCGTAGTAAAGGGAGCGGGGGGTGGTGAGCAGTTCTTC	CASSVVKGAGGGEQFF
-	TRBJ1-5	TRBV27	TRBD1	TGTGCCAGCAGCCTGGGACAGGAGGACAATCAGCCCCAGCATTTT	CASSLGQEDNQPQHF
once	TRBJ2-7	TRBV7-9	TRBD1	TGTGCCAGCAGCAATACAGGGGCCAACGAGCAGTACTTC	CASSNTGANEQYF
-	TRBJ1-5	TRBV30	-	TGTGCCTGGAGTGTAGCTGATTATCAGCCCCAGCATTTT	CAWSVADYQPQHF
-	TRBJ2-1	TRBV7-3	-	TGTGCCAGCAGCTTAATAGCCGGGACAGCGGGCAATGAGCAGTTCTTC	CASSLIAGTAGNEQFF
-	TRBJ2-3	TRBV2	TRBD2	TGTGCCAGCAGTGAGACTAGCGGAAACACAGATACGCAGTATTTT	CASSETSGNTDTQYF
-	TRBJ1-5	TRBV7-9	-	TGTGCCAGTCAGGGAGGGGCAGGCCAGCCCCAGCATTTT	CASQGGAGQPQHF
-	TRBJ1-3	TRBV3-1/TRBV3-2	TRBD1	TGTGCCAGCAGCCAAGCCTCCCGACAGGGTAGGGGCTCTGGAAACACCATATATTTT	CASSQASRQGRGSGNTIYF
-	TRBJ2-7	TRBV28	-	TGTGCCAGCAGCCATATCGGGGACTCCTACGAGCAGTACTTC	CASSHIGDSYEQYF
-	TRBJ1-2	TRBV10-1	-	TGCGCCAGCAACAGTAACTATGGCTACACCTTC	CASNSNYGYTF
-	TRBJ2-5	TRBV11-2	TRBD2	TGTGCCAGCAGCTCAGGACTAGCGGGGGTCCTTCAAGAGACCCAGTACTTC	CASSSGLAGVLQETQYF
-	TRBJ2-3	TRBV12-3/TRBV12-4	-	TGTGCCAGCAGCCTGGGCGTCACAGATACGCAGTATTTT	CASSLGVTDTQYF
-	TRBJ2-2	TRBV19	-	TGTGCCAGTAGGCGGACAGACCCGAACACCGGGGAGCTGTTTTTT	CASRRTDPNTGELFF
-	TRBJ2-3	TRBV10-3	TRBD1	TGTGCCATATGGACAGGGACAGATACGCAGTATTTT	CAIWTGTDTQYF
once	TRBJ1-2	TRBV13	-	TGTGCCAGCAGCTTAGGAAGGATCCACAGTTTCTATGGCTACACCTTC	CASSLGRIHSFYGYTF
-	TRBJ1-1	TRBV27	TRBD1	TGTGCCAGCAGTTTATCGGGGACAGAGGCTTTCTTT	CASSLSGTEAFF
-	TRBJ1-5	TRBV5-1	TRBD1	TGCGCCAGCAGCCCGACAGGGGTAAATCAGCCCCAGCATTTT	CASSPTGVNQPQHF
-	TRBJ1-5	TRBV30	TRBD1	TGTGCCTGGAGTGGCGGACAGGAGAATCAGCCCCAGCATTTT	CAWSGGQENQPQHF
-	TRBJ1-1	TRBV6-1	-	TGTGCCAGCAGTGACCTGGGAGGGCCCCCCCTAAACACTGAAGCTTTCTTT	CASSDLGGPPLNTEAFF
-	TRBJ2-7	TRBV13	TRBD2	TGTGCCAGCAGCCCGCCGGGACTAGCAATTCCCTACGAGCAGTACTTC	CASSPPGLAIPYEQYF
-	TRBJ2-3	TRBV19	TRBD1	TGTGCCAGTAGTCCCACAGGGGAGAGCACAGATACGCAGTATTTT	CASSPTGESTDTQYF
once	TRBJ1-1	TRBV2	TRBD1	TGTGCCAGCACCAATTACAGGGGGAAAGCTTTCTTT	CASTNYRGKAFF
-	TRBJ2-7	TRBV30	TRBD1	TGTGCCTGGAGGGACAGGGGGTCCTACGAGCAGTACTTC	CAWRDRGSYEQYF
-	TRBJ2-1	TRBV9	-	TGTGCCAGCAGCGTAGGAGGGGGTTCCTACAATGAGCAGTTCTTC	CASSVGGGSYNEQFF
-	TRBJ1-1	TRBV5-8	TRBD1	TGTGCCAGCAACTCTCCCGGGACAGGGGATGGAAGCACTGAAGCTTTCTTT	CASNSPGTGDGSTEAFF
once	TRBJ2-5	TRBV6-5	TRBD1	TGTGCCAGCAGACCAGGGACAGGGGAGGCCCAGTACTTC	CASRPGTGEAQYF
-	TRBJ1-3	TRBV6-5	-	TGTGCCAGCAGTTACTCAGCGTCTAACACCATATATTTT	CASSYSASNTIYF
-	TRBJ1-5	TRBV6-2/TRBV6-3	TRBD1	TGTGCCAGCAGTTCCATAACCGGGACAGGGGTCGAACCCCAGCATTTT	CASSSITGTGVEPQHF
once	TRBJ1-2	TRBV7-9	-	TGTGCCAGCGGTACGGACAGAGATAACTATGGCTACACCTTC	CASGTDRDNYGYTF
once	TRBJ2-7	TRBV18	-	TGTGCCAGCTCACCAGGGGAGACATCCTCCTACGAGCAGTACTTC	CASSPGETSSYEQYF
-	TRBJ2-3	TRBV7-9	TRBD2	TGTGCCAGCAGCTTATGGGGACTAGCGGGGAGCACAGATACGCAGTATTTT	CASSLWGLAGSTDTQYF
-	TRBJ2-7	TRBV12-3/TRBV12-4	-	TGTGCCAGCAGTTTAGCACAGCCCTACGAGCAGTACTTC	CASSLAQPYEQYF
few	TRBJ1-1	TRBV4-2	-	TGTGCCAGCAGCCAAGATCCGGGGACTGAAGCTTTCTTT	CASSQDPGTEAFF
-	TRBJ2-2	TRBV19	-	TGTGCCAGTAGTATAAGGCTCGGGGGGGAGCTGTTTTTT	CASSIRLGGELFF
once	TRBJ1-1	TRBV9	-	TGTGCCAGACGGGGGGACGCTTTCTTT	CARRGDAFF
-	TRBJ1-2	TRBV12-3/TRBV12-4	-	TGTGCCAGCAGGACAGGACAGGGCTACACCTTC	CASRTGQGYTF
once	TRBJ1-2	TRBV28	TRBD1	TGTGCCAGCAGTTCCGGACAGGGCCTACTAGACGGCTACACCTTC	CASSSGQGLLDGYTF
-	TRBJ1-2	TRBV7-2	-	TGTGCCAGCAGCCGTACAGGAGATGGCTACACCTTC	CASSRTGDGYTF
-	TRBJ2-3	TRBV2	-	TGTGCCAGCAAAGAGAGGGGAGGTGCGGATACGCAGTATTTT	CASKERGGADTQYF
once	TRBJ1-6	TRBV1	-	TGCACCAGCAGCCCCTGGGGGGGGCCCAGCTATAATTCACCCCTCCACTTT	CTSSPWGGPSYNSPLHF
few	TRBJ1-6	TRBV19	-	TGTGCCAGTAGTATAGATCAGGGGCCGGATTCACCCCTCCACTTT	CASSIDQGPDSPLHF
few	TRBJ1-2	TRBV6-5	-	TGTGCCAGCAGTTACGAGGCGGCCTATGGCTACACCTTC	CASSYEAAYGYTF
-	TRBJ2-5	TRBV5-1	-	TGCGCCAGCAGCCAAATCCCCGGAGGGGAGACCCAGTACTTC	CASSQIPGGETQYF
-	TRBJ1-1	TRBV7-8	-	TGTGCCAGCAGCTTAGTACAGGGTTCTAACACTGAAGCTTTCTTT	CASSLVQGSNTEAFF
-	TRBJ1-1	TRBV18	TRBD1	TGTGCCAGCTCACCGGGACAGGGGGAAACTGAAGCTTTCTTT	CASSPGQGETEAFF